The 14 T cell receptor beta chains below all came from one sample that was sequenced in a study of Ad26.COV2.S vaccination and SARS-CoV-2 variants. Method: immunoSEQ multiplex PCR; TCRdb's copy keeps in-frame clones and lacks some. The sample records around 400,000 clones, about 88% being singletons. Described treatment: 15 to 20 received Ad26.COV2.S at low or high dose, single or two shots; roughly five received placebo; per-sample allocation not given. Material that was analyzed had been drawn on day 63 after the first vaccine or placebo injection. The sample was peripheral blood, taken in a trial of Ad26.COV2.S vaccine versus placebo. These receptors originate from a person between 18 and 59 years old who received the Ad26.COV2.S COVID-19 vaccine or a placebo.

V and J are TRBV19 and TRBJ2-2; 9 bases are shared with TRBD1. CDR3 length equals 14 residues. V dropped 5 bases and J dropped 8; count of bases not matched to a gene: 6. Germline values: CDR1 LNHDA, CDR2 SQIVND (reference sequence). This chain's CDR3 is CASSYNRGRGELFF. The CDR3 DNA is TGTGCCAGTAGTTATAACAGGGGGCGAGGGGAGCTGTTTTTT.

This sequence joins TRBV6-5 and TRBJ2-7, with D perhaps matching TRBD1 (5 bases). Germline lookup yields CDR1 MNHEY and CDR2 SVGAGI. Trimming left V 6 bases short and J 6 bases short, with 9 bases between. CDR3 length: 11 amino acids. CDR3 sequence reads: CASRGLVEQYF. CDR3 in DNA: TGTGCCAGCAGGGGGCTCGTCGAGCAGTACTTC.

A word on this clone: The sample contains more than one DNA sequence encoding this CDR3. The chain is built from TRBV28 and TRBJ2-2; 8 nucleotides line up with TRBD2. The germline gives CDR1 MDHEN, CDR2 SYDVKM. There are 14 residues in the CDR3. After removal of 1 base from V and 5 bases from J, the junction contained 0 bases not matched to a gene. The CDR3 region is CASSLSGGTGELFF. Written as DNA, the CDR3 is TGTGCCAGCAGTTTATCGGGGGGGACCGGGGAGCTGTTTTTT.

The rearrangement joins TRBV14 to TRBJ1-1; no clear D gene. The CDR3 covers 15 residues. V was shortened by 5 bases and J by 0 bases, with 13 bases between the two germline ends. Germline CDR1 and CDR2: SGHDN and FVKESK. CDR3 in amino acids: CASSKATVLNTEAFF. CDR3 coding DNA: TGTGCCAGCAGCAAAGCGACCGTTTTGAACACTGAAGCTTTCTTT.

The rearrangement links TRBV14 to TRBJ2-3; D gene ambiguous. CDR1 SGHDN and CDR2 FVKESK come from the germline V gene. The CDR3 spans 17 residues. With 1 base removed from V and 0 bases from J, the gap between germline ends came to 14 bases. This CDR3 reads CASSQASTPSSTDTQYF. The CDR3 bases are TGTGCCAGCAGCCAAGCCTCCACCCCCTCCAGCACAGATACGCAGTATTTT.

This chain connects TRBV18 to TRBJ1-1, with D possibly matching TRBD1 (6 bases). Germline lookup yields CDR1 KGHSH and CDR2 LQKENI. The V end was cut by 0 bases, the J end by 5 bases, with 10 bases between. The CDR3 is 14 residues long. The CDR3 DNA follows: TGTGCCAGCTCACCACCAAACAGGGTGACTGAAGCTTTCTTT. Translating it yields CASSPPNRVTEAFF. The full variable domain, its missing parts supplied by reference TRBV18 and TRBJ1-1, is NAGVMQNPRHLVRRRGQEARLRCSPMKGHSHVYWYRQLPEEGLKFMVYLQKENIIDESGMPKERFSAEFPKEGPSILRIQQVVRGDSAAYFCASSPPNRVTEAFFGQGTRLTVV.

This chain connects TRBV18 to TRBJ2-5; 9 bases line up with TRBD2. The CDR3 sequence is 14 residues long. Per the germline V gene, CDR1 is KGHSH and CDR2 is LQKENI. V lost 0 bases to trimming and J lost 5 bases; unmatched junction nucleotides: 1. CDR3 nucleotide sequence: TGTGCCAGCTCACCACCAAGCGGGAGGGAGACCCAGTACTTC. Its translation is CASSPPSGRETQYF. The complete variable domain, with remaining parts taken from reference TRBV18 and TRBJ2-5, reads NAGVMQNPRHLVRRRGQEARLRCSPMKGHSHVYWYRQLPEEGLKFMVYLQKENIIDESGMPKERFSAEFPKEGPSILRIQQVVRGDSAAYFCASSPPSGRETQYFGPGTRLLVL.

The genes are TRBV5-1 and TRBJ2-5, with 10 bases identical to TRBD2. The CDR3 length is 20 residues. Germline CDR1 SGHRS, CDR2 YFSETQ. The junction had 22 bases not matched to a gene; V was cut back by 4 bases and J by 4 bases. The CDR3 region is CASSIQGRGLAGGGGETQYF. The CDR3 bases are TGCGCCAGCAGCATACAGGGCAGGGGCTTAGCGGGAGGCGGAGGAGAGACCCAGTACTTC.

This clone was found a few times. The chain has TRBV28 and TRBJ1-6; no clear D gene. Germline V gives CDR1 MDHEN, CDR2 SYDVKM. This CDR3 comprises 13 residues. Trimming shortened V by 6 bases and J by 0 bases, and 3 bases separated the two germline ends. CDR3 coding DNA: TGTGCCAGCAGGTTCTCCTATAATTCACCCCTCCACTTT. This gives the protein CASRFSYNSPLHF.

The V gene is TRBV5-4, the J gene TRBJ2-5, with TRBD1 matching over 7 bases. This CDR3 contains 16 residues. Germline trimming cut 3 bases from V and 1 base from J; bases unmatched to any gene: 9. Germline V CDR1 and CDR2: SGHNT, YYREEE (reference sequence). DNA for the CDR3: TGTGCCAGCAGCTACCCGACAGGGAAAGTCCAAGAGACCCAGTACTTC. It is translated as CASSYPTGKVQETQYF.

The CDR3 is CSVELGGRETQYF. CDR3 DNA: TGCAGCGTTGAACTGGGGGGGAGGGAGACCCAGTACTTC. V gene TRBV29-1 combines with J gene TRBJ2-5; 7 bases are a match to TRBD2. Unmatched junction bases numbered 5, after V lost 2 bases and J lost 5 bases. In germline, CDR1 is SQVTM, CDR2 ANQGSEA. CDR3 length: 13 amino acids.

As DNA, the CDR3 is TGCGCCAGCAGCTTGGCCCTAGCGGGAGAGGGGGGCACAGATACGCAGTATTTT. Its translation is CASSLALAGEGGTDTQYF. The genes are TRBV5-1 and TRBJ2-3, with TRBD2 identical over 10 bases. After removal of 0 bases from V and 1 base from J, the junction contained 8 bases not matched to a gene. CDR1 SGHRS and CDR2 YFSETQ come from the germline V gene. This CDR3 is built from 18 residues. The full variable domain, its missing parts supplied by reference TRBV5-1 and TRBJ2-3, is KAGVTQTPRYLIKTRGQQVTLSCSPISGHRSVSWYQQTPGQGLQFLFEYFSETQRNKGNFPGRFSGRQFSNSRSEMNVSTLELGDSALYLCASSLALAGEGGTDTQYFGPGTRLTVL.

The chain links TRBV9 to TRBJ2-7; D ambiguous. The V end lost 4 bases, the J end lost 0 bases, and 11 bases lay between the germline ends. The length of the CDR3 is 14 residues. From germline, CDR1 is SGDLS and CDR2 YYNGEE. CDR3 sequence: CASSPGSASYEQYF. CDR3 DNA: TGTGCCAGCAGCCCGGGCTCTGCCTCCTACGAGCAGTACTTC.

This rearrangement joins TRBV7-3 to TRBJ2-2; D uncertain. The CDR3 is 16 amino acids. Germline V lookup: CDR1 SGHTA, CDR2 FQGTGA. Trimming took off 5 bases at V and 3 bases at J, with 16 bases between the two ends. CDR3 coding DNA: TGTGCCAGCAGCCCCAGTTTGACTCATCACACCGGGGAGCTGTTTTTT. Its translation is CASSPSLTHHTGELFF.